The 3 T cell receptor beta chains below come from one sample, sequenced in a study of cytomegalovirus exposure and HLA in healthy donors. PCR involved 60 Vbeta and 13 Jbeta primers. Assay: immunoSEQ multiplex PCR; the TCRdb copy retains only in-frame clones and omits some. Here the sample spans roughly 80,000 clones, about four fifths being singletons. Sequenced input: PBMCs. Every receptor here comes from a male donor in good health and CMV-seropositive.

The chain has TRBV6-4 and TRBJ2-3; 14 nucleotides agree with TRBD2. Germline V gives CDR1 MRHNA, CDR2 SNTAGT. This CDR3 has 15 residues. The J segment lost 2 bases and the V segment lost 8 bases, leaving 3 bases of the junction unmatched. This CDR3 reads CASATSGRATDTQYF. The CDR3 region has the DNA TGTGCCAGCGCGACTAGCGGGAGGGCCACAGATACGCAGTATTTT.

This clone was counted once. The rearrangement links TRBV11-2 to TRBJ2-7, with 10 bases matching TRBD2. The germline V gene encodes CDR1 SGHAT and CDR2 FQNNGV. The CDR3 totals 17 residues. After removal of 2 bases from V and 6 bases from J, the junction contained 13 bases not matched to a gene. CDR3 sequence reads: CASSLWMGLAGDGEQYF. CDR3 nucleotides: TGTGCCAGCAGCTTATGGATGGGTCTAGCGGGGGACGGCGAGCAGTACTTC.

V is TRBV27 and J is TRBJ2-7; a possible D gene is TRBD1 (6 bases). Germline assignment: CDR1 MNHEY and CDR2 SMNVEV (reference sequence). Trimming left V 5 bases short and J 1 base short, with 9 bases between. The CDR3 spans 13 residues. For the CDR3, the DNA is TGTGCCAGCAGTCCCACAGGGTCCTACGAGCAGTACTTC. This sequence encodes CASSPTGSYEQYF.